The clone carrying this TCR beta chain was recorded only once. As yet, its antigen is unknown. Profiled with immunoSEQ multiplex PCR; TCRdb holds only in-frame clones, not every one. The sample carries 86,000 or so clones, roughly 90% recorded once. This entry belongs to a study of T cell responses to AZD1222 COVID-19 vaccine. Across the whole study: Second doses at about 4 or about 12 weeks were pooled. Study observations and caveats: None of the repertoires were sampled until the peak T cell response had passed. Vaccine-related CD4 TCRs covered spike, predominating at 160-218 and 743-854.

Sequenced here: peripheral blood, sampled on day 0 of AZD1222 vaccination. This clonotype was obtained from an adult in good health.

CDR3 loop: CASSLPGRAEDEQYF. The CDR3 nucleotides read TGTGCCAGCAGTTTACCTGGGAGGGCAGAGGACGAGCAGTACTTC. J is TRBJ2-7 and V is TRBV28; 7 nucleotides agree with TRBD2. This CDR3 spans 15 amino acids. From germline, CDR1 is MDHEN and CDR2 SYDVKM. With V trimmed by 2 bases and J by 5 bases, 9 bases remained unmatched.